This T cell receptor beta chain comes out of a study of blood T cell repertoires in COVID-19. Assay used: immunoSEQ multiplex PCR; TCRdb lists only in-frame clones, some missing. The top ten clones hold 2.3% of a sample with 200,000 to 250,000 clones, around 82% of them seen once. The CDR3 has 14 residues. Germline V gene lookup returns CDR1 SGDLS and CDR2 YYNGEE. Trimming removed 1 base from V and 6 bases from J, with 13 bases in between. The gene calls are TRBV9 and TRBJ1-1; D might be TRBD1 (6 bases). This receptor was identified in a woman in her sixties with acute or convalescent COVID-19. The sequenced sample was peripheral blood. The CDR3 protein is CASSVTTKGAEAFF. CDR3 nucleotides: TGTGCCAGCAGCGTAACTACTAAGGGGGCTGAAGCTTTCTTT.